The 22 T cell receptor beta chains given below trace back to one sample, sequenced in a study of blood T cell repertoires in COVID-19. This table comes from immunoSEQ multiplex PCR, and its TCRdb copy is limited to in-frame clones, with some not included. This repertoire shows about 53,000 clones, more than 80% found once; its top ten account for under 3.5%. Sequencing was performed on peripheral blood. These receptors were collected from a man at least 80 years old with acute or convalescent COVID-19.

The V gene is TRBV5-1, the J gene TRBJ1-2; 7 bases agree with TRBD1. This CDR3 has 13 residues. Germline CDR1 reads SGHRS; CDR2 reads YFSETQ. V shed 4 bases, J shed 7 bases, and the junction held 7 bases outside the gene matches. The CDR3 protein is CASSTTGDGGYTF. CDR3 nucleotides: TGCGCCAGCAGCACAACAGGGGATGGTGGCTACACCTTC.

The sample holds a few counts of this clone. The CDR3 nucleotides read TGTGCCAGCAGTTTAGCCAGGCCTCATAATTCACCCCTCCACTTT. This encodes CASSLARPHNSPLHF. The chain has TRBV27 and TRBJ1-6; the D is unclear. V was clipped by 2 bases and J by 5 bases, with 10 bases between them. CDR1 and CDR2 (germline): MNHEY, SMNVEV (reference sequence). The CDR3 loop spans 15 amino acids.

The rearrangement joins TRBV7-2 to TRBJ1-1; 8 bases are shared with TRBD1. The CDR3 length is 15 residues. Losses at the gene ends were 4 bases for V and 7 bases for J; bases not matched to a gene: 11. Per germline, CDR1 SGHTA and CDR2 FQGNSA. CDR3 amino acids: CASSSGGQALNEAFF. CDR3 DNA sequence: TGTGCCAGCAGCTCTGGGGGACAGGCCCTAAATGAAGCTTTCTTT.

In this sample, this clone turned up a few times. The gene calls are TRBV6-2 or TRBV6-3 and TRBJ2-5, with D possibly TRBD2 on 7 matching bases. CDR3 length: 15 residues. Germline V gene sequence: CDR1 MNHEY, CDR2 SVGEGT. V was cut by 0 bases and J by 1 base, with 9 bases left in between. Written as DNA, the CDR3 is TGTGCCAGCAGTTACTCGCGGGGGCTCCAAGAGACCCAGTACTTC. It yields the protein CASSYSRGLQETQYF.

The rearrangement uses TRBV3-1 (or the pseudogene TRBV3-2) and TRBJ1-1; TRBD1 is a possible D gene (5 bases). The V gene lost 7 bases and the J gene lost 5 bases, with 14 bases spanning the gap. The CDR3 is made up of 13 amino acids. The germline V gene encodes CDR1 LGHDT and CDR2 YNNKEL (reference sequence). CDR3 coding DNA: TGTGCCAGCATGCTGGGGCAGGGTACTGAAGCTTTCTTT. Encoded protein: CASMLGQGTEAFF.

Only one count was recorded for this clone. The V call is TRBV11-2, the J call TRBJ2-7; D remains unclear. Deletions cut 1 base from V and 3 bases from J, with 13 bases between. The germline V gene encodes CDR1 SGHAT and CDR2 FQNNGV. The length of the CDR3 is 15 residues. The CDR3 here is CASSLGAQVSYEQYF. The DNA for the CDR3 is TGTGCCAGCAGCTTAGGGGCGCAGGTCAGCTACGAGCAGTACTTC. The full variable domain, completed using reference TRBV11-2 and TRBJ2-7, is EAGVAQSPRYKIIEKRQSVAFWCNPISGHATLYWYQQILGQGPKLLIQFQNNGVVDDSQLPKDRFSAERLKGVDSTLKIQPAKLEDSAVYLCASSLGAQVSYEQYFGPGTRLTVT.

The V gene is TRBV19, the J gene TRBJ1-4; D uncertain. Trimming cost V 5 bases and J 3 bases, with 19 bases left between them. CDR3 length: 17 amino acids. The germline CDR1 and CDR2 sequences are LNHDA and SQIVND (reference sequence). As DNA, the CDR3 is TGTGCCAGTAGTCCCCCTGTGGCCCTCAGATCTAATGAAAAACTGTTTTTT. As protein: CASSPPVALRSNEKLFF.

CDR3 DNA sequence: TGTGCCAGCAGCCTTTACGCGTCTGGGGCCAACGTCCTGACTTTC. Translating it yields CASSLYASGANVLTF. The chain has TRBV28 and TRBJ2-6; no firm D call. Germline loops: CDR1 MDHEN, CDR2 SYDVKM. This CDR3 contains 15 residues. V was shortened by 6 bases and J by 1 base, with 10 bases between the two germline ends.

Written as DNA, the CDR3 is TGTGCCAGCAGCAAGGGAGGGTTAGGGGAAAAACTGTTTTTT. Translating gives CASSKGGLGEKLFF. This rearrangement joins TRBV9 to TRBJ1-4; D not certain. V was trimmed by 4 bases and J by 8 bases, leaving 15 bases between them. Germline V lookup: CDR1 SGDLS, CDR2 YYNGEE. There are 14 residues in the CDR3.

The chain uses TRBV7-2 and TRBJ1-2; 7 nucleotides match TRBD1. J was trimmed by 6 bases and V by 0 bases; bases with no gene match: 1. The germline CDR1 and CDR2 sequences are SGHTA and FQGNSA. The CDR3 is 13 amino acids. CDR3 in DNA: TGTGCCAGCAGCTTAGCAGGGGGCGATGGCTACACCTTC. It codes for CASSLAGGDGYTF.

This rearrangement joins TRBV6-5 to TRBJ2-3, with D maybe TRBD2 (5 bases). The V gene lost 7 bases and the J gene lost 10 bases, with 15 bases spanning the gap. The length of the CDR3 is 12 residues. The V gene's germline CDR1 is MNHEY and CDR2 SVGAGI. Here the CDR3 reads CASNELSGAQYF. The CDR3 coding sequence is TGTGCCAGCAACGAATTATCCGGGGCGCAGTATTTT.

The DNA for the CDR3 is TGTGCCAGCAGCTATGGACTAGCGAACACCGGGGAGCTGTTTTTT. Translation: CASSYGLANTGELFF. The V gene is TRBV7-6, the J gene TRBJ2-2; TRBD2 matches at 7 bases. The CDR3 has 15 amino acids. Trimming cost V 4 bases and J 0 bases; bases outside gene matches: 2. CDR1 is SGHVS, CDR2 FNYEAQ, per germline. The full variable domain, in which reference TRBV7-6 and TRBJ2-2 provide the parts outside the CDR3, is GAGVSQSPRYKVTKRGQDVALRCDPISGHVSLYWYRQALGQGPEFLTYFNYEAQQDKSGLPNDRFSAERPEGSISTLTIQRTEQRDSAMYRCASSYGLANTGELFFGEGSRLTVL.

The chain couples TRBV7-2 to TRBJ2-1, with D unresolved. CDR3 size: 14 residues. Germline V gene data show CDR1 as SGHTA and CDR2 as FQGNSA. The V end was cut by 2 bases, the J end by 0 bases, with 5 bases between. CDR3: CASSLQRSYNEQFF. CDR3 in DNA: TGTGCCAGCAGCTTACAGCGCTCCTACAATGAGCAGTTCTTC.

V usage is TRBV5-1 and J usage is TRBJ1-6; 9 nucleotides agree with TRBD1. V lost 0 bases to trimming and J lost 5 bases; unmatched junction nucleotides: 0. The CDR3 is made up of 15 amino acids. Germline CDR1 SGHRS, CDR2 YFSETQ. CDR3 sequence reads: CASSLGTGDNSPLHF. The CDR3 bases are TGCGCCAGCAGCTTGGGGACAGGGGATAATTCACCCCTCCACTTT.

This rearrangement joins TRBV6-5 to TRBJ1-2, with D perhaps matching TRBD1 (6 bases). The germline gives CDR1 MNHEY, CDR2 SVGAGI. The CDR3 is 14 amino acids. Deletions cut 6 bases from V and 11 bases from J, with 22 bases between. The CDR3 spells CASRRQDHTFGYTF. The CDR3 bases are TGTGCCAGCAGACGACAGGACCACACTTTTGGGTACACCTTC.

The chain uses TRBV10-3 and TRBJ1-1; D is unresolved. The CDR3 runs to 13 residues. Germline CDR1 is ENHRY and CDR2 is SYGVKD. Trimming removed 7 bases at V and 1 base at J, with 10 bases between. CDR3 loop: CAITGQTNTEAFF. CDR3 bases: TGTGCCATCACGGGTCAGACGAACACTGAAGCTTTCTTT.

This clone was detected only once. This chain uses TRBV19 with TRBJ1-5, with TRBD1 identical over 8 bases. Per germline, CDR1 LNHDA and CDR2 SQIVND (reference sequence). The CDR3 covers 14 residues. V gave up 4 bases and J gave up 5 bases; unmatched junction bases: 4. CDR3 amino acids: CASSTTGGHQPQHF. CDR3 nucleotide sequence: TGTGCCAGTAGTACCACAGGGGGGCATCAGCCCCAGCATTTT.

The chain links TRBV6-1 to TRBJ1-2; tentative D call: TRBD1 (5 bases). V was shortened by 9 bases and J by 2 bases, with 19 bases between the two germline ends. The CDR3 covers 15 residues. Germline loops: CDR1 MNHNS, CDR2 SASEGT. The CDR3 bases are TGTGCCAGTTATAGACAGCCAATTAAGAACTATGGCTACACCTTC. It translates to CASYRQPIKNYGYTF.

The chain employs TRBV7-9 and TRBJ1-2; D unresolved. CDR1 and CDR2 (germline): SEHNR, FQNEAQ (reference sequence). Trimming left V 0 bases short and J 6 bases short, with 17 bases between. The CDR3 consists of 16 residues. The CDR3: CASSLAGLGRRDGYTF. The CDR3 nucleotides read TGTGCCAGCAGCTTAGCGGGTTTAGGGAGAAGGGATGGCTACACCTTC.

The CDR3 nucleotides are TGTGCCAGCAGCCTCAGCGCAAGCGACTATGGCTACACCTTC. It translates to CASSLSASDYGYTF. This rearrangement joins TRBV11-2 to TRBJ1-2; no definite D call. V lost 5 bases and J lost 3, with 13 bases in between. This CDR3 is 14 amino acids long. The germline gives CDR1 SGHAT, CDR2 FQNNGV.

V gene TRBV3-1 (or the pseudogene TRBV3-2) combines with J gene TRBJ2-7; 10 bases map to TRBD2. The CDR3 spans 14 residues. With 7 bases clipped from V and 9 bases from J, the junction kept 12 bases outside the gene matches. Per germline, CDR1 LGHDT and CDR2 YNNKEL (reference sequence). CDR3 sequence reads: CASTQGIAGGGQYF. As DNA, the CDR3 is TGTGCCAGCACCCAGGGAATAGCGGGGGGAGGGCAGTACTTC.

A note on this clone: The limits of the CDR3 on the DNA are not certain, so only TCRdb's listed CDR3 is given. The chain recombines TRBV15 with TRBJ1-2; TRBD1, as called in the table, went unchecked against the DNA. Germline V CDR1 and CDR2: LNHNV, YYDKDF (reference sequence). The CDR3 comprises 15 residues, both ends counted. The CDR3 here is CATSSTSRGYGGYTF.